This passage covers 20 T cell receptor beta chains from one sample sequenced in a study of shared clonotypes between healthy human individuals. The repertoire was sequenced with immunoSEQ multiplex PCR; TCRdb's copy has only in-frame clones and lacks some. Here the sample spans about 1.1 million clones, 78% being singletons. The sequenced sample consisted of memory CD4+ T cells from PBMCs. As to subset: CD45RA-negative fraction. Every receptor here comes from a man aged 18 to 30 in good health. Some clones in this sample may be carry-over from other donors' samples.

The V gene is TRBV27, the J gene TRBJ2-3; tentative D call: TRBD2 (6 bases). With 0 bases removed from V and 1 base from J, the gap between germline ends came to 8 bases. This CDR3 spans 15 amino acids. Germline V gene data show CDR1 as MNHEY and CDR2 as SMNVEV (reference sequence). The CDR3 sequence: CASSLSIAGTDTQYF. In DNA form, the CDR3 reads TGTGCCAGCAGTTTATCAATAGCGGGCACAGATACGCAGTATTTT.

The chain couples TRBV28 to TRBJ2-3; no reliable D call. The CDR3 covers 15 residues. Deletions cut 3 bases from V and 1 base from J, with 11 bases between. Per the germline V gene, CDR1 is MDHEN and CDR2 is SYDVKM. CDR3 in DNA: TGTGCCAGCAGTTTCGGTGTTATTCGCACAGATACGCAGTATTTT. Residues: CASSFGVIRTDTQYF.

As regards this clone: Other nucleotide sequences from this sample produce the same CDR3. The chain is built from TRBV5-1 and TRBJ1-3, with D maybe TRBD1 (5 bases). Germline V gene sequence: CDR1 SGHRS, CDR2 YFSETQ. V was cut by 0 bases and J by 4 bases, with 5 bases left in between. This CDR3 has 13 amino acids. CDR3 amino acids: CASSLGTGNTIYF. CDR3 sequence (DNA): TGCGCCAGCAGCTTGGGGACAGGAAACACCATATATTTT. Full variable domain (missing parts from reference TRBV5-1 and TRBJ1-3): KAGVTQTPRYLIKTRGQQVTLSCSPISGHRSVSWYQQTPGQGLQFLFEYFSETQRNKGNFPGRFSGRQFSNSRSEMNVSTLELGDSALYLCASSLGTGNTIYFGEGSWLTVV.

J is TRBJ2-2 and V is TRBV5-1; 10 bases map to TRBD2. Germline V gene sequence: CDR1 SGHRS, CDR2 YFSETQ. The V gene end was trimmed by 4 bases and the J gene end by 5 bases; junction bases not matched to a gene: 8. The CDR3 length is 16 residues. The CDR3: CASSPELAGRTGELFF. The CDR3 bases are TGCGCCAGCAGCCCGGAACTAGCGGGGAGAACCGGGGAGCTGTTTTTT.

This clone was counted a single time. V is TRBV5-1 and J is TRBJ2-1; no definite D call. V lost 5 bases to trimming and J lost 3 bases, with 15 bases between them. Per germline, CDR1 SGHRS and CDR2 YFSETQ. The CDR3 extends over 15 amino acids. The CDR3 region has the DNA TGCGCCAGCAGTCTTGATAATAATATCTACAATGAGCAGTTCTTC. It encodes CASSLDNNIYNEQFF.

V and J are TRBV29-1 and TRBJ2-7; 9 positions agree with TRBD1. The germline V gene encodes CDR1 SQVTM and CDR2 ANQGSEA. The J segment lost 3 bases and the V segment lost 4 bases, leaving 4 bases of the junction unmatched. CDR3 length equals 13 residues. The CDR3 loop is CSVGDRANYEQYF. The CDR3 region has the DNA TGCAGCGTTGGGGACAGGGCCAACTACGAGCAGTACTTC.

The V gene is TRBV5-1, the J gene TRBJ2-1, with a weak D call TRBD2 (6 bases). The CDR3 length is 16 residues. The germline V gene has CDR1 SGHRS and CDR2 YFSETQ. Trimming removed 0 bases at V and 1 base at J, with 11 bases between. CDR3 amino acids: CASSLAGSSSYNEQFF. CDR3 bases: TGCGCCAGCAGCTTGGCCGGGAGTTCGTCCTACAATGAGCAGTTCTTC.

V usage is TRBV2 and J usage is TRBJ2-1, with D maybe TRBD2 (5 bases). The V gene's germline CDR1 is SNHLY and CDR2 FYNNEI. The V end was cut by 3 bases, the J end by 4 bases, with 7 bases between. The CDR3 runs 13 residues. The CDR3: CASSEGGYNEQFF. The CDR3 bases are TGTGCCAGCAGTGAGGGCGGGTACAATGAGCAGTTCTTC.

Worth noting for this clone: Other nucleotide sequences from this sample produce the same CDR3. V usage is TRBV5-4 and J usage is TRBJ2-2, with unresolved D. V was cut by 3 bases and J by 5 bases, with 2 bases left in between. Looked up from germline, CDR1 is SGHNT and CDR2 is YYREEE (reference sequence). This CDR3 region has 11 residues. CDR3: CASSSTGELFF. CDR3 sequence (DNA): TGTGCCAGCAGCTCGACCGGGGAGCTGTTTTTT. Based on the CDR3 plus reference TRBV5-4 and TRBJ2-2, the full variable domain is ETGVTQSPTHLIKTRGQQVTLRCSSQSGHNTVSWYQQALGQGPQFIFQYYREEENGRGNFPPRFSGLQFPNYSSELNVNALELDDSALYLCASSSTGELFFGEGSRLTVL.

The V gene is TRBV2, the J gene TRBJ1-3, with 7 bases lining up with TRBD1. The CDR3 has 15 residues. CDR1 SNHLY and CDR2 FYNNEI come from the germline V gene. Trimming removed 3 bases from V and 2 bases from J; junction bases left unmatched: 4. As DNA, the CDR3 is TGTGCCAGCAGTGAGAGGGGGCAAACTGGAAACACCATATATTTT. As protein: CASSERGQTGNTIYF.

V usage is TRBV9 and J usage is TRBJ1-4; 7 bases map to TRBD1. The CDR3 is made up of 15 amino acids. Germline lookup yields CDR1 SGDLS and CDR2 YYNGEE. Germline trimming cut 2 bases from V and 4 bases from J; bases unmatched to any gene: 5. CDR3 nucleotides: TGTGCCAGCAGCGTCTCGACAGGGAATAATGAAAAACTGTTTTTT. It translates to CASSVSTGNNEKLFF. The full variable domain, rest sourced from reference TRBV9 and TRBJ1-4, is DSGVTQTPKHLITATGQRVTLRCSPRSGDLSVYWYQQSLDQGLQFLIQYYNGEERAKGNILERFSAQQFPDLHSELNLSSLELGDSALYFCASSVSTGNNEKLFFGSGTQLSVL.

V is TRBV9 and J is TRBJ2-3; 7 positions match TRBD2. J gave up 5 bases and V 0 bases, and 9 bases lay outside the gene matches. This CDR3 is built from 16 residues. CDR1 SGDLS and CDR2 YYNGEE come from the germline V gene. The CDR3 DNA reads TGTGCCAGCAGCGTAGCGGGCGCGGGAGTGGGAGATACGCAGTATTTT. This translates into CASSVAGAGVGDTQYF. The variable domain in full, with the rest retrieved from reference TRBV9 and TRBJ2-3, is DSGVTQTPKHLITATGQRVTLRCSPRSGDLSVYWYQQSLDQGLQFLIQYYNGEERAKGNILERFSAQQFPDLHSELNLSSLELGDSALYFCASSVAGAGVGDTQYFGPGTRLTVL.

The chain combines TRBV4-2 with TRBJ2-3; TRBD2 matches 8 bases. Germline V lookup: CDR1 LGHNA, CDR2 YNFKEQ. The ends lost 2 bases at V and 4 bases at J; junction bases unmatched: 8. The CDR3 runs 16 residues. This chain's CDR3 is CASSQPSGSFPDTQYF. Written as DNA, the CDR3 is TGTGCCAGCAGCCAACCCAGCGGGAGTTTCCCAGATACGCAGTATTTT.

There are a few counts of this clone. The V call is TRBV28, the J call TRBJ1-2, with 7 bases fitting TRBD1. V trimming: 6 bases; J trimming: 7 bases; junction bases outside the gene matches: 11. The CDR3 runs 14 residues. Germline V CDR1 and CDR2: MDHEN, SYDVKM. As DNA, the CDR3 is TGTGCCAGCAGCGCCGACAGGGCCGTTGTTGGCTACACCTTC. It codes for CASSADRAVVGYTF.

This clone was detected only once. The CDR3 spells CASSTKLGTPRKQFF. For the CDR3, the DNA is TGCGCCAGCAGCACGAAGCTTGGGACCCCTCGTAAGCAGTTCTTC. V is TRBV5-1 and J is TRBJ2-1; D possibly uses TRBD1 or TRBD2 (5 bases each). Germline CDR1 SGHRS, CDR2 YFSETQ. Trimming stripped 4 bases from V and 11 bases from J, with 22 bases between. The CDR3 extends over 15 amino acids.

A single count supports this clone. The chain joins TRBV5-1 to TRBJ1-1, with D unresolved. Trimming removed 4 bases at V and 2 bases at J, with 12 bases between. Looked up from germline, CDR1 is SGHRS and CDR2 is YFSETQ. This CDR3 region has 14 residues. CDR3 sequence (DNA): TGCGCCAGCAGCCGAGCGACTGAAAACACTGAAGCTTTCTTT. It is translated as CASSRATENTEAFF.

V and J are TRBV5-1 and TRBJ2-7; a possible D gene is TRBD1 (5 bases). This CDR3 is 12 amino acids long. V lost 5 bases and J 1 base, leaving 7 bases between the germline ends. Germline values: CDR1 SGHRS, CDR2 YFSETQ. The CDR3 nucleotides read TGCGCCAGCAGTGACAGTTCCTACGAGCAGTACTTC. It codes for CASSDSSYEQYF. Full variable domain (missing parts from reference TRBV5-1 and TRBJ2-7): KAGVTQTPRYLIKTRGQQVTLSCSPISGHRSVSWYQQTPGQGLQFLFEYFSETQRNKGNFPGRFSGRQFSNSRSEMNVSTLELGDSALYLCASSDSSYEQYFGPGTRLTVT.

The chain couples TRBV7-3 to TRBJ2-3, with D unclear. CDR3 length: 16 residues. Germline V gives CDR1 SGHTA, CDR2 FQGTGA. V was shortened by 2 bases and J by 3 bases, with 15 bases between the two germline ends. This CDR3 is CASSLLPDSSTDTQYF. The CDR3 DNA reads as TGTGCCAGCAGCTTACTGCCCGATTCGAGTACAGATACGCAGTATTTT. Drawing the rest from reference TRBV7-3 and TRBJ2-3, the complete variable domain is GAGVSQTPSNKVTEKGKYVELRCDPISGHTALYWYRQSLGQGPEFLIYFQGTGAADDSGLPNDRFFAVRPEGSVSTLKIQRTERGDSAVYLCASSLLPDSSTDTQYFGPGTRLTVL.

This clone was counted a few times. This chain joins TRBV28 and TRBJ2-3; D may be TRBD2 (5 bases). The ends were cut back, 10 bases at V and 0 bases at J, with 17 bases in the middle. CDR1 MDHEN and CDR2 SYDVKM come from the germline V gene. This CDR3 has 15 amino acids. This chain's CDR3 is CATTRGGPSTDTQYF. The DNA of the CDR3 is TGTGCCACAACCCGGGGTGGGCCAAGCACAGATACGCAGTATTTT.

In this sample, this clone turned up once. This chain links TRBV28 with TRBJ2-1, with D maybe TRBD2 (5 bases). The CDR3 length is 16 residues. Germline V lookup: CDR1 MDHEN, CDR2 SYDVKM. The V end lost 5 bases, the J end lost 0 bases, and 14 bases lay between the germline ends. The CDR3 DNA sequence: TGTGCCAGCAGTACCCGAGGCGGGCGCTCCTACAATGAGCAGTTCTTC. Translated: CASSTRGGRSYNEQFF.